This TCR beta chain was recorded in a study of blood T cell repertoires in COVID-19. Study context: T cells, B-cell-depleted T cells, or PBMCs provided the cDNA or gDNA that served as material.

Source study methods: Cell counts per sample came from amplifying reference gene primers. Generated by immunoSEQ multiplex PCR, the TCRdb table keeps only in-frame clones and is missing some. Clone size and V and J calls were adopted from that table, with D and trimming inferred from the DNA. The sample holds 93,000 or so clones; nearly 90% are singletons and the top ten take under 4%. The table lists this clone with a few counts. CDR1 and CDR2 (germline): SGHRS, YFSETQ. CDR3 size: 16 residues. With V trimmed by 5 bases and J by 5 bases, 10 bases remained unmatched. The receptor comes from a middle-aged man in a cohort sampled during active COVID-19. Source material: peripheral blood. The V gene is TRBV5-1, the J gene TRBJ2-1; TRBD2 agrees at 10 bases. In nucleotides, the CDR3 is TGCGCCAGCAGGGGGGGACTAGCGTTCAGGGACAATGAGCAGTTCTTC. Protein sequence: CASRGGLAFRDNEQFF.